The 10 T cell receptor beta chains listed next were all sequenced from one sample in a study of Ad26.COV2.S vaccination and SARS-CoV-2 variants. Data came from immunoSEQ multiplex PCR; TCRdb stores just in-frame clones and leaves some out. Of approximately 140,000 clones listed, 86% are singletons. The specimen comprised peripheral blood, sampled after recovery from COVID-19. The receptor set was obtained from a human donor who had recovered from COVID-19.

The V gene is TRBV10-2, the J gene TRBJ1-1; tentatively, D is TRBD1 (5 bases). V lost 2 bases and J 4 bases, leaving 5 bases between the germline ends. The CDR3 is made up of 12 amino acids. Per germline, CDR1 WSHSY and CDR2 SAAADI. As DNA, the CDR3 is TGCGCCAGCAGTGAGGGGGCCACTGAAGCTTTCTTT. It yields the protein CASSEGATEAFF.

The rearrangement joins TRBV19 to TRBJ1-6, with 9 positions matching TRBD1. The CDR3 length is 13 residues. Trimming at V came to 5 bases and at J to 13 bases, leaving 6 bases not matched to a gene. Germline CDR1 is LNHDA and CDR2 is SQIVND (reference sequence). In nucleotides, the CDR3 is TGTGCCAGTAGTCTTGGGACAGGGATGCCCCTCCACTTT. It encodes CASSLGTGMPLHF.

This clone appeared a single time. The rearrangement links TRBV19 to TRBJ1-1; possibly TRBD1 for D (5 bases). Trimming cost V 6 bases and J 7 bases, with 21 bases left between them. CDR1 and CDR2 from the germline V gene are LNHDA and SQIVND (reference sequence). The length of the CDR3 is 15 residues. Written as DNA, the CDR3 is TGTGCCAGTAGACTCGGGTGGGGGGATTCGGGTGAAGCTTTCTTT. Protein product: CASRLGWGDSGEAFF.

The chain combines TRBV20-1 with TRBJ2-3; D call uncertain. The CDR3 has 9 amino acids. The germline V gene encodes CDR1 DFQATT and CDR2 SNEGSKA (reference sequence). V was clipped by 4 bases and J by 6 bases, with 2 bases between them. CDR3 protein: CSAKDTQYF. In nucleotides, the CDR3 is TGCAGTGCTAAGGATACGCAGTATTTT.

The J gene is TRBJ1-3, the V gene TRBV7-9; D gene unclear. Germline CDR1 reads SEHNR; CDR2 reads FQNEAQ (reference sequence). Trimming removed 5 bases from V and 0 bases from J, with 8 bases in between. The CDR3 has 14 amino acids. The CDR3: CASSLVTSGNTIYF. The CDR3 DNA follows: TGTGCCAGCAGCCTAGTAACCTCTGGAAACACCATATATTTT. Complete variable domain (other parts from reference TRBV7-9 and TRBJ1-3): DTGVSQNPRHKITKRGQNVTFRCDPISEHNRLYWYRQTLGQGPEFLTYFQNEAQLEKSRLLSDRFSAERPKGSFSTLEIQRTEQGDSAMYLCASSLVTSGNTIYFGEGSWLTVV.

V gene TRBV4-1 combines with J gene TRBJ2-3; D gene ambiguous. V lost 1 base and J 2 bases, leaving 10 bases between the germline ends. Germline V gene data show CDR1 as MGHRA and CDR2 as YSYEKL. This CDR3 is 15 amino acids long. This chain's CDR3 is CASSQAPLATDTQYF. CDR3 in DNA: TGCGCCAGCAGCCAAGCCCCTTTAGCCACAGATACGCAGTATTTT.

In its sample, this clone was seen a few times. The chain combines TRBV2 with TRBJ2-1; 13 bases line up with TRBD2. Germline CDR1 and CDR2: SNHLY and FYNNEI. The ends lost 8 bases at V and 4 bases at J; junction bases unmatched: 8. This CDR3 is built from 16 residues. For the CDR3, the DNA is TGTGCCAGCCGCACCACTAGCGGGGGGGCGTACAATGAGCAGTTCTTC. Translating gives CASRTTSGGAYNEQFF.

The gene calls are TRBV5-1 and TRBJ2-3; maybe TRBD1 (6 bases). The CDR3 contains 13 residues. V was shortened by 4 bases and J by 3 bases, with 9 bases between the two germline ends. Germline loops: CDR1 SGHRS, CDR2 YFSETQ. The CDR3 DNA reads TGCGCCAGCAGCGAACAGGGAACAGATACGCAGTATTTT. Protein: CASSEQGTDTQYF.

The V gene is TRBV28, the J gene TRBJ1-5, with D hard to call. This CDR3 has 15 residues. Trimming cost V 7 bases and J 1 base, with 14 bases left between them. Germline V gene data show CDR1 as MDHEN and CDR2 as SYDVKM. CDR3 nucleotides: TGTGCCAGCACGATAGGGAGCTGGAGCAATCAGCCCCAGCATTTT. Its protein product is CASTIGSWSNQPQHF. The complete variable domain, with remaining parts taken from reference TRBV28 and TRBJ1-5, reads DVKVTQSSRYLVKRTGEKVFLECVQDMDHENMFWYRQDPGLGLRLIYFSYDVKMKEKGDIPEGYSVSREKKERFSLILESASTNQTSMYLCASTIGSWSNQPQHFGDGTRLSIL.

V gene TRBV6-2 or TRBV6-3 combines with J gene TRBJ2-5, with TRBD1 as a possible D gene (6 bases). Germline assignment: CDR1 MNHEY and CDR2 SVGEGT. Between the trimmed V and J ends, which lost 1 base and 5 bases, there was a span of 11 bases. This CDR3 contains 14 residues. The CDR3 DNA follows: TGTGCCAGCAGTTACTACAGGGTCGGGGAGACCCAGTACTTC. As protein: CASSYYRVGETQYF.